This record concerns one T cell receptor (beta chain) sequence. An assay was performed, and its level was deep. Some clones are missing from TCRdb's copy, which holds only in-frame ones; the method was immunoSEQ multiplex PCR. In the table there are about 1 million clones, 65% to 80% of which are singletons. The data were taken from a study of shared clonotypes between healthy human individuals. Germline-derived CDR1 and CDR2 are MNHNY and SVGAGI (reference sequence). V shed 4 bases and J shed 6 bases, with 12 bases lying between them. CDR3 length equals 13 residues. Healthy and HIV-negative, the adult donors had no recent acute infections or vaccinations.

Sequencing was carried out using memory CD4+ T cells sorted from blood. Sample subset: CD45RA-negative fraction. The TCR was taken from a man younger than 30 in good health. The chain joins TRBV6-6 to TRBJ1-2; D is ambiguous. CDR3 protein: CASSFDRRNGYTF. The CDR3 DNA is TGTGCCAGCAGTTTCGATCGACGGAATGGCTACACCTTC.